This is a list of T cell receptor beta chains from one sample in a study of cytomegalovirus exposure and HLA in healthy donors. Assay: immunoSEQ multiplex PCR; the TCRdb copy retains only in-frame clones and omits some. The sample gives 200,000 to 250,000 clones, 75% to 80% of which show up once; 1.5% to 2% is in the top ten. Source material: PBMCs. These receptors originate from a man between 18 and 29 years old in good health and CMV-seronegative. Both conserved end residues are part of each CDR3. Fields, in order: V gene, J gene, D gene, CDR3 protein. A D gene is named only where the DNA matches it firmly.

TRBV5-4	TRBJ1-2	.	CASGESGYTF
TRBV27	TRBJ1-2	.	CASSLRGGVYGYTF
TRBV5-6	TRBJ1-1	.	CASSLVQGREAFF
TRBV5-5	TRBJ1-2	TRBD1	CASSSLSVGGGGYTF
TRBV11-2	TRBJ2-3	.	CASSRSPQGTDTQYF
TRBV5-1	TRBJ2-1	.	CASSWGVRNEQFF
TRBV25-1	TRBJ1-5	TRBD1	CASSGTGNNQPQHF
TRBV9	TRBJ2-3	TRBD1	CASSAFNGQGLSSTDTQYF
TRBV7-2	TRBJ2-1	TRBD2	CASSPRVAGPYNEQFF
TRBV11-3	TRBJ2-1	TRBD1	CASSIGTGDNEQFF
TRBV20-1	TRBJ1-1	.	CSARGRDAAFF
TRBV27	TRBJ2-7	TRBD1	CASRGQIKERFYEQYF
TRBV7-6	TRBJ2-5	.	CASSLVGQVQETQYF
TRBV19	TRBJ2-7	TRBD2	CASSIDATSGFYEQYF
TRBV6-1	TRBJ1-5	TRBD1	CASSVRTGAGNQPQHF
TRBV7-2	TRBJ2-3	TRBD2	CASSLRRLAAYTDTQYF
TRBV29-1	TRBJ2-7	TRBD2	CSVDFPSGDEQYF
TRBV5-7	TRBJ2-2	TRBD2	CASSLPGGDTGELFF
TRBV7-8	TRBJ2-5	TRBD1	CASSSKPGQGFEETQYF
TRBV29-1	TRBJ1-2	.	CSVDDWGVNYGYTF
TRBV7-3	TRBJ1-1	.	CASSRQGLMNTEAFF
TRBV6-5	TRBJ2-7	TRBD1	CASSNRDSPLLAQYF
TRBV30	TRBJ1-2	TRBD1	CAWNDRGNYGYTF
TRBV4-3	TRBJ1-1	.	CASSQDRGLEAFF
TRBV9	TRBJ2-2	.	CASSVTQGGELFF
TRBV4-3	TRBJ2-1	.	CASSQDVGRQPGNEQFF
TRBV11-3	TRBJ2-7	.	CASSLGTEAAYEQYF
TRBV11-3	TRBJ1-4	.	CASSPGGAGPEKLFF
TRBV27	TRBJ1-5	TRBD1	CASSLRMTGEGDQPQHF
TRBV10-2	TRBJ2-5	.	CASSEGTSGGIKETQYF
TRBV7-8	TRBJ2-1	TRBD1	CASSLANRGDEQFF
TRBV7-2	TRBJ1-4	.	CASSLWLGQGGEKLFF
TRBV29-1	TRBJ2-3	TRBD2	CSVVWTGGSTDTQYF
TRBV7-9	TRBJ1-4	.	CSSSKTLTNEKLFF
TRBV28	TRBJ1-1	.	CASSYSNREAFF
TRBV4-1	TRBJ2-1	TRBD2	CASSQGEGFLHNEQFF
TRBV7-9	TRBJ1-2	.	CASSLGPLLGFGYTF
TRBV29-1	.	.	CSVGPGSPYEQYF
TRBV7-2	TRBJ1-3	.	CASSLQAPRWDTIYF
TRBV11-2	TRBJ1-5	.	CASSHEGQPQHF
TRBV6-5	TRBJ1-6	TRBD1	CASSGTGNYNSPLHF
TRBV6-1	TRBJ1-1	.	CASSERVVMNTEAFF
TRBV5-4	TRBJ2-3	.	CASSIDSRADTQYF
TRBV19	TRBJ1-3	.	CASSINSGNTIYF
TRBV2	TRBJ1-4	.	CASSVTWSNEKLFF
TRBV4-2	TRBJ1-5	.	CASSQEDRTNQPQHF